This entry features one TCR beta chain sequence. What this receptor recognizes is not known. One base away there is no much larger clone; base qualities are not given. From the germline V gene (reference sequence), CDR1 is SEHNR and CDR2 is FQNEAQ. Including cysteine and phenylalanine, the CDR3 has 13 amino acids. Kept here is only the CDR3 DNA, which spans 39 bases and is read in frame from base 1. Relative to germline, V is 0 bases shorter and J is 8 bases shorter, with 8 bases between their ends. Receptor libraries were prepared by RT-PCR. Sequencing instrument: Illumina HiSeq 2500. The public reads were reprocessed in TCRdb via fastp at Q25 and MiXCR, keeping in-frame beta chains. Rows with one shared CDR3 protein collapse into an entry with the most common genes and DNA. In all, the sample holds 500,000 to 600,000 distinct CDR3 sequences, and about 11% of those were seen once. The ten largest account for about 10% of the sample.

The data were taken from a study of response to subunit inactivated influenza vaccine (dated by TCRdb to the late 2010s). Broadly, across the study: To follow how T cells responded to a trivalent subunit inactivated influenza vaccine, the researchers relied on deep quantitative profiling of the T cell receptor repertoire.

The paper as a whole reports these results and caveats: It was suggested by the authors that each seasonal influenza vaccination may recruit only a limited number of new T cells.

The chain is encoded by TRBV7-9 joined to TRBJ2-1; 5 matching bases give a weak D call of TRBD1. The receptor was isolated from a man between 45 and 60 years old who received an inactivated influenza vaccine. Donor details come from another sample of the same person, matched by shared clones. Sequenced material: PBMCs from blood, taken on the day of vaccination. This receptor has the CDR3 CASSLAGADEQFF. The bases are TGTGCCAGCAGCTTAGCAGGGGCCGATGAGCAGTTCTTC.